What follows describes a single T cell receptor (beta chain). Its antigen remains unidentified. Unique molecular identifiers were used in preparing the TCRbeta library. TCRdb re-analysed the PCR reads in MiXCR, keeping a single row per CDR3 protein. The table includes almost 500,000 distinct CDR3 sequences, more than 9% detected once. These data are taken from a study of T-cell reconstitution after alpha-beta-depleted transplantation in children. Study-level results: Fresh T-cell production supplied most of the T-cell counts and diversity seen one year after transplant.

The CDR3 sequence is 15 residues long. Germline V gives CDR1 SGHTA, CDR2 FQGNSA. V was pared by 5 bases and J by 6 bases, with 3 bases of the junction left unmatched. Material: PBMCs, obtained before TCRalphabeta/CD19-depleted stem cell transplant. This TCR derives from a child aged 2-15 years with inherited bone marrow failure, due to receive a stem cell transplant. This chain links TRBV7-2 with TRBJ2-1; 14 bases line up with TRBD2. CDR3 bases: TGTGCCAGCAGCGTGGGACTAGCGGGAGCCAATGAGCAGTTCTTC. Its translation is CASSVGLAGANEQFF.